A selection of T cell receptor beta chains follows, all from one sample in a study of blood T cell repertoires in COVID-19. Data came from immunoSEQ multiplex PCR; TCRdb stores just in-frame clones and leaves some out. The sample lists fewer than 250,000 clones, about 85% occurring once. The source material was peripheral blood. Receptor source: a man in his sixties or seventies with acute or convalescent COVID-19. CDR3s include the opening cysteine and the closing phenylalanine or tryptophan. A D gene is named only where the DNA matches it firmly.

D: TRBD1
V: TRBV6-6
J: TRBJ1-6
CDR3: CAISQGSVPLHF

D: -
V: TRBV14
J: TRBJ1-2
CDR3: CASSPISRGNYGYTF

D: TRBD2
V: TRBV5-4
J: TRBJ2-5
CDR3: CASSPGGQLTQETQYF

D: -
V: TRBV11-2
J: TRBJ2-5
CDR3: CASSLPGTAGETQYF

D: -
V: TRBV5-1
J: TRBJ2-5
CDR3: CASSSTLQETQYF

D: -
V: TRBV7-6
J: TRBJ2-3
CDR3: CASSPQGSPLPDTQYF

D: TRBD1
V: TRBV19
J: TRBJ2-2
CDR3: CASSTVGGASGELFF

D: TRBD1
V: TRBV4-3
J: TRBJ1-1
CDR3: CASSQGTGVAGGTEAFF

D: TRBD1
V: TRBV7-6
J: TRBJ2-7
CDR3: CASSLVGQGAYEQYF

D: TRBD1
V: TRBV29-1
J: TRBJ2-7
CDR3: CSVARDRAYEQYF

D: -
V: TRBV2
J: TRBJ2-5
CDR3: CASRAGLTETQYF

D: TRBD1
V: TRBV4-2
J: TRBJ1-2
CDR3: CASSQDPGQGEGYTF

D: TRBD1
V: TRBV2
J: TRBJ1-6
CDR3: CASTGQANSPLHF

D: TRBD2
V: TRBV24-1
J: TRBJ2-1
CDR3: CATSDSGREQFF

D: -
V: TRBV19
J: TRBJ2-2
CDR3: CASSMRVGELFF

D: TRBD1
V: TRBV2
J: TRBJ1-5
CDR3: CATGKTGLGNQPQHF

D: TRBD1
V: TRBV14
J: TRBJ2-1
CDR3: CASSPDRAGEQFF

D: TRBD2
V: TRBV25-1
J: TRBJ2-1
CDR3: CASSHTGGSYNEQFF

D: -
V: TRBV3-1/TRBV3-2
J: TRBJ2-1
CDR3: CASSQDFGTRRHEQFF

D: -
V: TRBV3-1/TRBV3-2
J: TRBJ2-5
CDR3: CASSQDEGFYQETQYF

D: TRBD1
V: TRBV19
J: TRBJ2-7
CDR3: CASSISGTGGSSYEQYF

D: -
V: TRBV28
J: TRBJ1-2
CDR3: CASSLTRGGSYGYTF

D: -
V: TRBV6-4
J: TRBJ2-3
CDR3: CASSVGSRTDTQYF

D: -
V: TRBV18
J: TRBJ1-1
CDR3: CASSPLGGGEAFF